The 19 T cell receptor beta chains given below trace back to one sample, sequenced in a study of T cells after posttransplantation cyclophosphamide. Assay: immunoSEQ multiplex PCR; the TCRdb copy retains only in-frame clones and omits some. Here the sample spans roughly 6,900 clones, around 98% being singletons. The material sequenced was naive CD8+ T cells sorted from PBMCs. These receptors were taken from a young woman in good health and a related stem cell transplant donor.

The chain has TRBV9 and TRBJ2-1; D is undetermined. CDR3 length: 12 residues. The germline V gene encodes CDR1 SGDLS and CDR2 YYNGEE. The V gene lost 2 bases and the J gene lost 8 bases, with 8 bases spanning the gap. CDR3 DNA sequence: TGTGCCAGCAGCGTTGGCGGCGATGAGCAGTTCTTC. It yields the protein CASSVGGDEQFF.

The chain recombines TRBV7-8 with TRBJ1-2; D uncertain. Germline V gene data show CDR1 as SGHVS and CDR2 as FQNEAQ. The V end lost 2 bases, the J end lost 0 bases, and 7 bases lay between the germline ends. The CDR3 is 14 residues long. The CDR3 nucleotides are TGTGCCAGCAGCTTAAACGTAGCTAACTATGGCTACACCTTC. Encoded protein: CASSLNVANYGYTF.

V is TRBV27 and J is TRBJ2-7; 9 bases are shared with TRBD1. CDR3 size: 16 residues. Germline loops: CDR1 MNHEY, CDR2 SMNVEV (reference sequence). Losses at the gene ends were 5 bases for V and 3 bases for J; bases not matched to a gene: 11. DNA of the CDR3: TGTGCCAGCAGTCCGAACGGACAGGGGACAGACTACGAGCAGTACTTC. The encoded protein is CASSPNGQGTDYEQYF.

The V gene is TRBV7-9, the J gene TRBJ2-3, with D perhaps matching TRBD1 (7 bases). This CDR3 has 17 residues. The germline CDR1 and CDR2 sequences are SEHNR and FQNEAQ (reference sequence). Trimming pared 4 bases from V and 1 base from J, leaving 18 bases between. CDR3 DNA sequence: TGTGCCAGCAGCTCACCCACCCAGGGGGAGGGCACAGATACGCAGTATTTT. Residues: CASSSPTQGEGTDTQYF.

The V call is TRBV13, the J call TRBJ2-7, with a tentative D call TRBD1 (6 bases). V dropped 1 base and J dropped 6 bases, with 13 bases sitting between them. This CDR3 is built from 14 residues. Germline values: CDR1 PRHDT, CDR2 FYEKMQ (reference sequence). The CDR3 DNA reads TGTGCCAGCAGCTTAGTTTCCAGGGGAAGCGAGCAGTACTTC. Translation gives CASSLVSRGSEQYF.

The chain combines TRBV6-5 with TRBJ2-7; D is possibly TRBD2 (6 bases). Trimming took 2 bases from V and 2 from J, leaving 7 bases between them. The CDR3 loop spans 13 amino acids. The germline V gene encodes CDR1 MNHEY and CDR2 SVGAGI. The CDR3 DNA is TGTGCCAGCAGTTACACGGGGGCCTACGAGCAGTACTTC. It codes for CASSYTGAYEQYF.

This clone was counted a single time. This chain links TRBV25-1 with TRBJ2-7; 7 nucleotides agree with TRBD1. This CDR3 has 13 residues. The trim removed 4 bases at V and 2 bases at J, leaving 2 bases unmatched. CDR1 and CDR2 (germline): MGHDK, SYGVNS. As DNA, the CDR3 is TGTGCCAGCAGTGCCGGGACAGCCTACGAGCAGTACTTC. Its protein is CASSAGTAYEQYF.

Concerning this clone itself: The sample contains more than one DNA sequence encoding this CDR3. The genes are TRBV6-6 and TRBJ2-7; 7 nucleotides agree with TRBD1. J lost 7 bases, V lost 9 bases, and 15 bases had no gene match. CDR1 is MNHNY and CDR2 is SVGAGI in the germline V gene (reference sequence). The CDR3 covers 14 residues. CDR3 sequence reads: CASTSQQGIDEQYF. The CDR3 nucleotides read TGTGCCAGTACATCCCAACAGGGGATAGATGAGCAGTACTTC.

This chain joins TRBV9 and TRBJ1-1, with TRBD1 as a possible D gene (6 bases). V dropped 5 bases and J dropped 4 bases, with 9 bases sitting between them. CDR1 is SGDLS, CDR2 YYNGEE, per germline. The CDR3 spans 12 residues. The CDR3 sequence is CASRGGGTEAFF. DNA of the CDR3: TGTGCCAGCAGAGGGGGGGGCACTGAAGCTTTCTTT. Together with reference TRBV9 and TRBJ1-1, the CDR3 gives the full variable domain: DSGVTQTPKHLITATGQRVTLRCSPRSGDLSVYWYQQSLDQGLQFLIQYYNGEERAKGNILERFSAQQFPDLHSELNLSSLELGDSALYFCASRGGGTEAFFGQGTRLTVV.

The V gene is TRBV19, the J gene TRBJ1-1; D may be TRBD1 (6 bases). The V end was cut by 3 bases, the J end by 2 bases, with 13 bases between. The CDR3 runs to 15 residues. CDR1 and CDR2 (germline): LNHDA, SQIVND (reference sequence). The CDR3 DNA reads as TGTGCCAGTAGTATCCAGGACAGCCTCAACACTGAAGCTTTCTTT. It codes for CASSIQDSLNTEAFF.

This chain joins TRBV7-7 and TRBJ2-2; D remains unclear. The CDR3 loop spans 13 amino acids. Trimming took off 1 base at V and 7 bases at J, with 7 bases between the two ends. From germline, CDR1 is SSHAT and CDR2 FNYEAQ (reference sequence). The CDR3 reads CASSLERGGELFF. CDR3 bases: TGTGCCAGCAGCTTAGAGCGTGGCGGGGAGCTGTTTTTT.

The gene calls are TRBV15 and TRBJ2-3; 11 bases map to TRBD2. This CDR3 contains 16 residues. Looked up from germline, CDR1 is LNHNV and CDR2 is YYDKDF (reference sequence). J was trimmed by 2 bases and V by 3 bases; bases with no gene match: 4. The CDR3 region has the DNA TGTGCCACCAGCAGTTTTAGCGGGGGGGACACAGATACGCAGTATTTT. Translating gives CATSSFSGGDTDTQYF.

This CDR3 reads CASSLEGGTGSEQYF. As DNA, the CDR3 is TGTGCCAGCAGCCTAGAGGGGGGGACAGGGTCCGAGCAGTACTTC. The chain has TRBV5-6 and TRBJ2-7; 9 bases line up with TRBD1. The CDR3 is made up of 15 amino acids. The germline gives CDR1 SGHDT, CDR2 YYEEEE. Trimming removed 4 bases from V and 6 bases from J; junction bases left unmatched: 11.

This chain links TRBV4-3 with TRBJ2-7; the match to TRBD1 covers 9 bases. V was pared by 3 bases and J by 0 bases, with 9 bases of the junction left unmatched. This CDR3 region has 17 residues. Germline lookup yields CDR1 LGHNA and CDR2 YSLEER. DNA of the CDR3: TGCGCCAGCAGCCATTCTCGACAGGGGGTATACTCCTACGAGCAGTACTTC. This gives the protein CASSHSRQGVYSYEQYF.

CDR3 amino acids: CASSQERAGGITEQFF. CDR3 nucleotides: TGCGCCAGCAGCCAAGAAAGAGCGGGGGGGATCACTGAGCAGTTCTTC. J is TRBJ2-1 and V is TRBV4-3; TRBD2 aligns across 10 bases. The CDR3 sequence is 16 residues long. Germline V gives CDR1 LGHNA, CDR2 YSLEER. The junction had 8 bases not matched to a gene; V was cut back by 0 bases and J by 9 bases.

V usage is TRBV5-1 and J usage is TRBJ1-2; the match to TRBD1 covers 7 bases. This CDR3 is 14 amino acids long. The ends lost 3 bases at V and 8 bases at J; junction bases unmatched: 10. Germline V gives CDR1 SGHRS, CDR2 YFSETQ. The CDR3 region has the DNA TGCGCCAGCAGCTACGGAGAGGGGGCTGGGGGCTACACCTTC. Its translation is CASSYGEGAGGYTF.

The J gene is TRBJ2-2, the V gene TRBV6-4; D possibly corresponds to TRBD2 (5 bases). The CDR3 extends over 16 amino acids. Germline V CDR1 and CDR2: MRHNA, SNTAGT. V lost 2 bases to trimming and J lost 6 bases, with 16 bases between them. CDR3 residues: CASSDQIRGLAGELFF. The CDR3 nucleotides are TGTGCCAGCAGTGACCAAATTCGGGGTTTGGCCGGGGAGCTGTTTTTT.

This clone was counted once. The V gene is TRBV11-2, the J gene TRBJ1-1; 8 bases are a match to TRBD1. The ends lost 2 bases at V and 5 bases at J; junction bases unmatched: 13. The CDR3 runs 17 residues. Germline CDR1 and CDR2: SGHAT and FQNNGV. The CDR3 reads CASSLRYQGARETEAFF. In nucleotides, the CDR3 is TGTGCCAGCAGCTTAAGGTATCAGGGGGCGCGGGAGACTGAAGCTTTCTTT.

This rearrangement joins TRBV5-5 to TRBJ1-5; TRBD1 matches 9 bases. In germline, CDR1 is SGHKS, CDR2 YYEKEE (reference sequence). CDR3 length: 15 amino acids. V gave up 4 bases and J gave up 1 base; unmatched junction bases: 3. The CDR3 sequence is CASSTGTGSNQPQHF. The CDR3 DNA reads TGTGCCAGCAGCACCGGGACAGGGAGCAATCAGCCCCAGCATTTT.